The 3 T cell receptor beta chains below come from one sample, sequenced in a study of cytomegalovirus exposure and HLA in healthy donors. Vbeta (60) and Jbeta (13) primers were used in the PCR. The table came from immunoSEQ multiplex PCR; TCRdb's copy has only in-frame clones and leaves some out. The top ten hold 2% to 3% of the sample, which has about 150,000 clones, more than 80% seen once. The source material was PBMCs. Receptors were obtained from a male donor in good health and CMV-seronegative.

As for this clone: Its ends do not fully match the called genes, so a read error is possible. The CDR3 DNA reads as TGCGCCAGCAGCGGTCAGGGGTTTAACTATGGCTACCCCTTC. The encoded protein is CASSGQGFNYGYPF. The chain links TRBV4-1 to TRBJ1-2; D may be TRBD1 (6 bases). This CDR3 spans 14 amino acids. Germline loops: CDR1 MGHRA, CDR2 YSYEKL.

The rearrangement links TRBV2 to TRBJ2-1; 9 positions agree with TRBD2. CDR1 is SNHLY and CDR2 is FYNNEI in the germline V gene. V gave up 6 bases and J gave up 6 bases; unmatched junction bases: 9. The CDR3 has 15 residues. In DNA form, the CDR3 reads TGTGCCAGCAGGCAACTAGCGGGCGCCTCCAATGAGCAGTTCTTC. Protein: CASRQLAGASNEQFF.

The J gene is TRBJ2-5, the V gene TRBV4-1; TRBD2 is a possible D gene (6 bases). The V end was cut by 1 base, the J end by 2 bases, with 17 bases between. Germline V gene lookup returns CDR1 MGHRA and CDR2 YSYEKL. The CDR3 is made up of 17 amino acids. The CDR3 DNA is TGCGCCAGCAGCCAAGGCCCCCCGGGGGAGCTACAAGAGACCCAGTACTTC. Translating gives CASSQGPPGELQETQYF.